This paragraph reports one TCR beta chain. Its specificity is unknown. PCR primers comprised 60 Vbeta and 13 Jbeta primers. Per the original methods: It was a later analysis that counted tens of millions of unique TCR beta chains, of which some 10 million were shared. Assay: immunoSEQ multiplex PCR; the TCRdb copy retains only in-frame clones and omits some. V, J and clone size are those of that table, while D and trimming were read from the DNA. The sample carries around 120,000 clones, around three quarters recorded once. The V end lost 0 bases, the J end lost 2 bases, and 9 bases lay between the germline ends. The CDR3 has 15 residues. CDR1 and CDR2 from the germline V gene are SGHDN and FVKESK. This sample was included in a study of cytomegalovirus exposure and HLA in healthy donors. Overall study context: Within the Caucasian-associated ancestry cluster were roughly 82% of the 350 to 400 genotyped donors.

General study results and limits: TCR beta sequences reportedly predicted most subjects' HLA-A and HLA-B alleles accurately.

J is TRBJ2-3 and V is TRBV14; weak D call: TRBD2 (5 bases). This clonotype was sampled from a woman between 45 and 60 years old in good health and CMV-seronegative. What was sequenced was PBMCs. This CDR3 reads CASSQEVATTDTQYF. CDR3 in DNA: TGTGCCAGCAGCCAAGAGGTAGCGACCACAGATACGCAGTATTTT.